The rows below give T cell receptor beta chains drawn from one sample of a study of early T cells in non-severe SARS-CoV-2 infection. From the 5' RACE reads, TCRdb called clonotypes with MiXCR, one entry per CDR3 protein. The sample yields tens of thousands of distinct CDR3 sequences, about 17% seen once. This specimen was whole blood, taken at baseline. These TCRs come from an adult who was a healthcare worker with PCR-confirmed SARS-CoV-2 infection or an uninfected control (not recorded which). The CDR3 runs from the conserved cysteine through the conserved F or W. Fields, in order: CDR3 length, V gene, D gene, J gene, clone size, CDR3 protein, CDR3 DNA. A D gene is named only where the DNA matches it firmly. Clone size appears in some rows only: once, few, many, or a class for an expanded clone.

cdr3_length: 14
v_call: TRBV29-1
d_call: NA
j_call: TRBJ2-3
clone_size: few
cdr3_aa: CSVASSEYTDTQYF
cdr3_nt: TGCAGCGTTGCATCTAGCGAGTACACAGATACGCAGTATTTT

cdr3_length: 16
v_call: TRBV7-2
d_call: NA
j_call: TRBJ2-5
clone_size: NA
cdr3_aa: CASSSAPARVQETQYF
cdr3_nt: TGTGCCAGCAGCTCGGCCCCGGCGAGGGTCCAAGAGACCCAGTACTTC

cdr3_length: 17
v_call: TRBV7-2
d_call: TRBD1
j_call: TRBJ1-1
clone_size: few
cdr3_aa: CASSSPGGTGPDTEAFF
cdr3_nt: TGTGCCAGCAGCTCCCCCGGTGGGACAGGGCCAGACACTGAAGCTTTCTTT

cdr3_length: 15
v_call: TRBV2
d_call: NA
j_call: TRBJ2-7
clone_size: few
cdr3_aa: CASSELGEPPYEQYF
cdr3_nt: TGTGCCAGCAGTGAACTTGGTGAACCCCCCTACGAGCAGTACTTC

cdr3_length: 12
v_call: TRBV7-2
d_call: NA
j_call: TRBJ2-7
clone_size: NA
cdr3_aa: CASSLGSGEQYF
cdr3_nt: TGTGCCAGCAGCTTAGGCTCGGGCGAGCAGTACTTC

cdr3_length: 15
v_call: TRBV25-1
d_call: TRBD1
j_call: TRBJ1-2
clone_size: few
cdr3_aa: CASSGQGMGNYGYTF
cdr3_nt: TGTGCCAGCAGTGGACAGGGGATGGGTAACTATGGCTACACCTTC

cdr3_length: 16
v_call: TRBV5-5
d_call: TRBD1
j_call: TRBJ2-2
clone_size: NA
cdr3_aa: CASSSGTGEGSGELFF
cdr3_nt: TGTGCCAGCAGCTCAGGGACAGGGGAAGGGTCCGGGGAGCTGTTTTTT

cdr3_length: 16
v_call: TRBV27
d_call: NA
j_call: TRBJ2-6
clone_size: NA
cdr3_aa: CASSSGRLSGANVLTF
cdr3_nt: TGTGCCAGCAGTTCCGGCAGGCTGTCTGGGGCCAACGTCCTGACTTTC

cdr3_length: 12
v_call: TRBV7-9
d_call: NA
j_call: TRBJ2-1
clone_size: NA
cdr3_aa: CASSLGVDEQFF
cdr3_nt: TGTGCCAGCAGCTTAGGGGTGGATGAGCAGTTCTTC

cdr3_length: 13
v_call: TRBV3-1
d_call: NA
j_call: TRBJ2-7
clone_size: few
cdr3_aa: CASSPGVGYEQYF
cdr3_nt: TGTGCCAGCAGCCCCGGAGTCGGCTACGAGCAGTACTTC

cdr3_length: 15
v_call: TRBV12-3/TRBV12-4
d_call: NA
j_call: TRBJ2-7
clone_size: many
cdr3_aa: CASSLRDGVPGEQYF
cdr3_nt: TGTGCCAGCAGTTTAAGGGACGGGGTGCCGGGAGAGCAGTACTTC